The 9 T cell receptor beta chains presented below share a single source sample, sequenced in a study of T cell responses to AZD1222 COVID-19 vaccine (dated by TCRdb to the early 2020s). The method behind the library was the immunoSEQ multiplex PCR assay. TCRdb carries this immuneACCESS record with in-frame sequences only. Its versions omit some clonotypes, under half of them owing to an unresolved V gene in the studies checked, with the rest unexplained. For this sample the table gives 150,000 to 200,000 clones, of which almost 90% were detected only once. The ten largest clones add up to about 0.49% of the sample. The sample's time point label, decoded: baseline before first vaccination. The sequences come from peripheral blood, collected on day 0 of AZD1222 vaccination. These TCRs come from an adult in good health.

This sequence joins TRBV6-5 and TRBJ2-2; D may be TRBD1 or TRBD2 (5 bases each). The CDR3 has 13 residues. V was shortened by 8 bases and J by 1 base, with 8 bases between the two germline ends. Germline V gene data show CDR1 as MNHEY and CDR2 as SVGAGI. CDR3 sequence (DNA): TGTGCCAGCTTGGGGGAGAACACCGGGGAGCTGTTTTTT. Its protein is CASLGENTGELFF.

The chain employs TRBV4-2 and TRBJ1-6, with 7 nucleotides matching TRBD1. The CDR3 covers 15 residues. Germline V gene lookup returns CDR1 LGHNA and CDR2 YNFKEQ. V shed 2 bases and J 5 bases; nucleotides not matched to a gene: 3. CDR3 DNA: TGTGCCAGCAGCCAACAGGACAGGAATAATTCACCCCTCCACTTT. The encoded protein is CASSQQDRNNSPLHF.

The chain links TRBV5-4 to TRBJ1-6, with no clear D. Deletions cut 0 bases from V and 1 base from J, with 11 bases between. The CDR3 is 17 residues long. The germline gives CDR1 SGHNT, CDR2 YYREEE (reference sequence). CDR3 in DNA: TGTGCCAGCAGCTTGGGGTCAGCGGGGTCCTATAATTCACCCCTCCACTTT. Protein sequence: CASSLGSAGSYNSPLHF.

The chain combines TRBV9 with TRBJ1-2, with 7 nucleotides matching TRBD1. This CDR3 region has 17 residues. The germline CDR1 and CDR2 sequences are SGDLS and YYNGEE. With V trimmed by 4 bases and J by 7 bases, 19 bases remained unmatched. The CDR3 DNA sequence: TGTGCCAGCAGCTCCTCCGGGACAGCCTCATTTGGGAGTGGCTACACCTTC. It codes for CASSSSGTASFGSGYTF.

The genes are TRBV27 and TRBJ1-5; D uncertain. Germline V gives CDR1 MNHEY, CDR2 SMNVEV (reference sequence). This CDR3 contains 14 residues. V was trimmed by 4 bases and J by 1 base, leaving 8 bases between them. The CDR3 loop is CASSYEASNQPQHF. The CDR3 DNA reads as TGTGCCAGCAGTTATGAGGCCAGCAATCAGCCCCAGCATTTT.

V is TRBV29-1 and J is TRBJ1-5; D ambiguous. The CDR3 spans 14 residues. Germline V gives CDR1 SQVTM, CDR2 ANQGSEA. Trimming removed 2 bases from V and 6 bases from J, with 14 bases in between. As DNA, the CDR3 is TGCAGCGTTGAAATAGTGGGCAGTCCTCAGCCCCAGCATTTT. Protein product: CSVEIVGSPQPQHF.

This rearrangement joins TRBV7-8 to TRBJ1-4; 9 bases align to TRBD1. Per germline, CDR1 SGHVS and CDR2 FQNEAQ. The ends lost 4 bases at V and 10 bases at J; junction bases unmatched: 7. The CDR3 runs to 14 residues. The DNA for the CDR3 is TGTGCCAGCAGCTCCGCCGGGACAGGGTTAAAACTGTTTTTT. Amino acids: CASSSAGTGLKLFF. The whole variable domain, remainder taken from reference TRBV7-8 and TRBJ1-4, is GAGVSQSPRYKVAKRGQDVALRCDPISGHVSLFWYQQALGQGPEFLTYFQNEAQLDKSGLPSDRFFAERPEGSVSTLKIQRTQQEDSAVYLCASSSAGTGLKLFFGSGTQLSVL.

The V and J genes are TRBV24-1 and TRBJ1-3; D unclear. CDR1 KGHDR and CDR2 SFDVKD come from the germline V gene. The CDR3 extends over 15 amino acids. V was cut by 6 bases and J by 0 bases, with 11 bases left in between. CDR3 sequence: CATSPGGSSGNTIYF. The CDR3 coding sequence is TGTGCCACCAGTCCAGGTGGGAGCTCTGGAAACACCATATATTTT.

The chain employs TRBV7-2 and TRBJ1-1; D perhaps matches TRBD1 (5 bases). This CDR3 has 14 residues. Looked up from germline, CDR1 is SGHTA and CDR2 is FQGNSA. The V and J ends lost 1 base and 4 bases respectively, with 10 bases between them. CDR3 sequence reads: CASSLGGAVTEAFF. The CDR3 coding sequence is TGTGCCAGCAGCTTAGGCGGGGCGGTCACTGAAGCTTTCTTT.